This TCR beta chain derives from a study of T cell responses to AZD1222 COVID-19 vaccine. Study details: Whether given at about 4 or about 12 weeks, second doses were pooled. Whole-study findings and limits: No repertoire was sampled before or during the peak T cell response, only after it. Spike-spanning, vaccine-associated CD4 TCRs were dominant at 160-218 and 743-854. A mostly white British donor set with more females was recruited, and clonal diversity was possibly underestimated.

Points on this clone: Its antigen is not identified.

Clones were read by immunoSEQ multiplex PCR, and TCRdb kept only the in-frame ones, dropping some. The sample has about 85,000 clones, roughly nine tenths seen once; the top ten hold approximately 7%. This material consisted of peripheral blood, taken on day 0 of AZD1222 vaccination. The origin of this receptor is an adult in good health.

The chain's CDR3 is CASSFSRQVTEAFF. Written as DNA, the CDR3 is TGTGCCAGCAGCTTTTCTCGACAGGTAACTGAAGCTTTCTTT. The genes are TRBV7-9 and TRBJ1-1; D is possibly TRBD1 (6 bases). CDR3 length equals 14 residues. V lost 3 bases and J lost 5, with 13 bases in between. The germline V gene encodes CDR1 SEHNR and CDR2 FQNEAQ (reference sequence). The variable domain in full, completed from reference TRBV7-9 and TRBJ1-1, reads DTGVSQNPRHKITKRGQNVTFRCDPISEHNRLYWYRQTLGQGPEFLTYFQNEAQLEKSRLLSDRFSAERPKGSFSTLEIQRTEQGDSAMYLCASSFSRQVTEAFFGQGTRLTVV.